This paragraph covers one T cell receptor beta chain sequence. The sample is drawn from a study of blood T cell repertoires in COVID-19. Study-wide background: Sample material is recorded as cDNA or gDNA derived from T cells, B-cell-depleted T cells, or PBMCs.

Per the original data handling: Amplification with reference gene primers provided the estimates of nucleated cell counts. Only in-frame clones appear in the TCRdb table, and some are missing; sequencing was by immunoSEQ multiplex PCR. V and J calls and clone size come straight from that table; D and trimming were deduced from the DNA. The sample holds 300,000 to 350,000 clones, more than 70% seen once. The V and J ends lost 4 bases and 9 bases respectively, with 22 bases between them. This CDR3 has 16 residues. Germline V lookup: CDR1 MNHEY, CDR2 SVGAGI. Material for sequencing was peripheral blood. The receptor comes from a man aged 25-40 years with active or convalescent COVID-19. The V gene is TRBV6-5, the J gene TRBJ1-3; perhaps TRBD1 as D (6 bases). CDR3 DNA sequence: TGTGCCAGCAGTTCCAGCGTCAGGGGCGCAGATTCCACCATATATTTT. Amino acid sequence: CASSSSVRGADSTIYF.